This record covers a single T cell receptor (beta chain). Its cognate antigen is unknown. The sample belongs to a study of cytomegalovirus exposure and HLA in healthy donors. Study conclusions and caveats: TRBV6-2, TRBV6-3 and other indistinguishable V segments were excluded.

Primers included in the PCR were 60 Vbeta and 13 Jbeta primers. Data came from immunoSEQ multiplex PCR; TCRdb stores just in-frame clones and leaves some out. This table holds over 150,000 clones, around 77% found once. With V trimmed by 4 bases and J by 3 bases, 5 bases remained unmatched. Germline V gene sequence: CDR1 SGDLS, CDR2 YYNGEE. The CDR3 is 15 amino acids. The clonotype originates from a man between 60 and 75 years old in good health and CMV-seronegative. Sequencing used PBMCs. This chain connects TRBV9 to TRBJ2-2, with 8 bases lining up with TRBD2. Here the CDR3 reads CASSFGTRHTGELFF. The DNA of the CDR3 is TGTGCCAGCAGCTTTGGGACTAGACACACCGGGGAGCTGTTTTTT.